The rows below give T cell receptor beta chains drawn from one sample of a study of blood T cells in healthy people across ages. TCRdb fed the 5' RACE reads into MiXCR, producing one record per CDR3 protein. The repertoire holds around 1,600,000 distinct CDR3 sequences, approximately 43% seen once, with about 4% in the top ten. Sequenced: blood. The receptor source for this set is a woman aged 18 to 35 in good health. The CDR3 runs from the conserved cysteine through the conserved F or W. Fields, in order: J gene, clone size, V gene, D gene, CDR3 protein, CDR3 DNA. A D gene is named only where the DNA matches it firmly. Only part of the rows carry a size: once, few, many, or a class if the clone is expanded.

TRBJ1-1	-	TRBV2	-	CASSEGATNTEAFF	TGTGCCAGCAGTGAGGGGGCCACGAACACTGAAGCTTTCTTT
TRBJ1-5	-	TRBV30	-	CAWSPEGNQPQHF	TGTGCCTGGAGCCCCGAGGGCAATCAGCCCCAGCATTTT
TRBJ2-7	few	TRBV5-1	TRBD1	CASSMDRVTYEQYF	TGCGCCAGCAGCATGGACAGGGTCACCTACGAGCAGTACTTC
TRBJ2-3	once	TRBV9	TRBD1	CASSVAGQGAGSTDTQYF	TGTGCCAGCAGCGTAGCAGGACAGGGGGCGGGATCCACAGATACGCAGTATTTT
TRBJ2-3	few	TRBV13	-	CASSRNPSSTDTQYF	TGTGCCAGCAGCCGTAATCCCAGCAGCACAGATACGCAGTATTTT
TRBJ2-7	-	TRBV12-3/TRBV12-4	-	CASSATGNPSYKQYF	TGTGCCAGCAGTGCAACGGGAAATCCTTCCTACAAGCAGTACTTC
TRBJ2-1	-	TRBV12-3/TRBV12-4	TRBD2	CASSSPVGRAYNEQFF	TGTGCCAGCAGTTCCCCTGTCGGGAGGGCCTACAATGAGCAGTTCTTC
TRBJ1-2	-	TRBV16	TRBD1	CASSQLKDRVNYGYTF	TGTGCCAGCAGCCAATTGAAGGACAGGGTTAACTATGGCTACACCTTC
TRBJ2-1	-	TRBV20-1	TRBD2	CSALGTSGSEQFF	TGCAGTGCTCTCGGGACTAGCGGTAGTGAGCAGTTCTTC
TRBJ2-3	-	TRBV20-1	TRBD2	CSARNPRASGNPLTDTQYF	TGCAGTGCTAGAAATCCCAGGGCTAGCGGAAATCCCCTCACAGATACGCAGTATTTT
TRBJ2-7	-	TRBV19	-	CASSMSSFVGYEQYF	TGTGCCAGTAGTATGTCGAGTTTTGTGGGCTACGAGCAGTACTTC
TRBJ1-1	few	TRBV15	-	CATSRDLTNAEAFF	TGTGCCACCAGCAGAGATCTTACCAATGCTGAAGCTTTCTTT
TRBJ1-4	-	TRBV20-1	-	CSASRGDWATNEKLFF	TGCAGTGCTAGTCGAGGAGATTGGGCAACTAATGAAAAACTGTTTTTT
TRBJ2-3	-	TRBV5-4	-	CASSWGSIDTQYF	TGTGCCAGCAGCTGGGGATCGATTGATACGCAGTATTTT
TRBJ1-6	few	TRBV25-1	TRBD1	CASSDLGQGDSPLHF	TGTGCCAGCAGTGACCTTGGACAGGGAGATTCACCCCTCCACTTT
TRBJ1-1	-	TRBV27	-	CASNRAVNTEAFF	TGTGCCAGTAACAGGGCGGTGAACACTGAAGCTTTCTTT
TRBJ2-3	few	TRBV24-1	TRBD2	CATSLAAPTDTQYF	TGTGCCACCAGCCTAGCGGCCCCCACAGATACGCAGTATTTT
TRBJ2-1	few	TRBV2	-	CASREELTAGSDNEQFF	TGTGCCAGCAGAGAGGAACTGACAGCGGGTTCTGACAATGAGCAGTTCTTC